Listed below are T cell receptor beta chains from one sample, sequenced in a study of T cells in Graves' hyperthyroidism and ophthalmopathy. Using its own MiXCR run on the multiplex PCR reads, TCRdb lists one record per CDR3 protein. This table holds fewer than 900,000 distinct CDR3 sequences, around a sixth found once. The sequenced sample consisted of blood. Every receptor here comes from a woman between 50 and 59 years old with Graves' hyperthyroidism that later progressed to Graves' ophthalmopathy. CDR3s include the opening cysteine and the closing phenylalanine or tryptophan. D genes are given only for firm matches. Clone sizes are given selectively: once, few, many, or a class where the clone is expanded.

V: TRBV7-9; length: 14; J: TRBJ1-2; D: TRBD1; size: .; DNA: TGTGCCAGCAGCTCTATGGACAGGGAATGGGGCTACACCTTC; CDR3: CASSSMDREWGYTF
V: TRBV6-1; length: 15; J: TRBJ1-2; D: .; size: many; DNA: TGTGCCAGCAGTGCTCCGTCCGAGGGGAGCTATGGCTACACCTTC; CDR3: CASSAPSEGSYGYTF
V: TRBV7-8; length: 14; J: TRBJ2-3; D: TRBD2; size: many; DNA: TGTGCCAGCAGCTTAGCAGCGGGGGGAGATACGCAGTATTTT; CDR3: CASSLAAGGDTQYF
V: TRBV12-3/TRBV12-4; length: 13; J: TRBJ2-5; D: .; size: many; DNA: TGTGCCAGCAGCCACCGGGCCCAAGAGACCCAGTACTTC; CDR3: CASSHRAQETQYF
V: TRBV3-1; length: 16; J: TRBJ1-6; D: .; size: many; DNA: TGTGCCAGCAGCCAAGATCCGAGGGTGGGGCATTCACCCCTCCACTTT; CDR3: CASSQDPRVGHSPLHF
V: TRBV19; length: 14; J: TRBJ2-2; D: .; size: .; DNA: TGTGCCAGTACTACGACACCCTCGACCGGGGAGCTGTTTTTT; CDR3: CASTTTPSTGELFF
V: TRBV30; length: 14; J: TRBJ1-2; D: .; size: many; DNA: TGTGCCTGGAGTGGACCGGGGGGAGGGATTGGCTACACCTTC; CDR3: CAWSGPGGGIGYTF
V: TRBV6-6; length: 15; J: TRBJ2-7; D: .; size: many; DNA: TGTGCCAGCAGTTACTCGGACAGAGGCTCCTACGAGCAGTACTTC; CDR3: CASSYSDRGSYEQYF
V: TRBV7-9; length: 17; J: TRBJ2-1; D: .; size: .; DNA: TGTGCCAGCAGCACCCATAGTGCGTCCCTTCCCTACAATGAGCAGTTCTTC; CDR3: CASSTHSASLPYNEQFF
V: TRBV4-1; length: 16; J: TRBJ1-1; D: TRBD1; size: .; DNA: TGCGCCAGCAGCCCCCGCAGGGACAGGATCGGCACTGAAGCTTTCTTT; CDR3: CASSPRRDRIGTEAFF
V: TRBV7-8; length: 18; J: TRBJ1-2; D: .; size: .; DNA: TGTGCCAGCAGCTTAGTCAGCGGGGGGCATCGGGCCCTCTATGGCTACACCTTC; CDR3: CASSLVSGGHRALYGYTF
V: TRBV7-6; length: 16; J: TRBJ1-5; D: .; size: many; DNA: TGTGCCAGCAGCTTGGGAATCCAGGATCGCAATCAGCCCCAGCATTTT; CDR3: CASSLGIQDRNQPQHF
V: TRBV14; length: 16; J: TRBJ2-3; D: TRBD2; size: few; DNA: TGTGCCAGCAGCCACACGGGACTAGCGTTTACAGATACGCAGTATTTT; CDR3: CASSHTGLAFTDTQYF
V: TRBV11-2; length: 15; J: TRBJ2-5; D: TRBD1; size: many; DNA: TGTGCCAGCAGCCCAGGGACAGTTAGACAAGAGACCCAGTACTTC; CDR3: CASSPGTVRQETQYF
V: TRBV29-1; length: 13; J: TRBJ2-7; D: TRBD1; size: .; DNA: TGCAGCGTTGGGACGACAGGGCCTTACGAGCAGTACTTC; CDR3: CSVGTTGPYEQYF
V: TRBV7-2; length: 12; J: TRBJ2-7; D: .; size: .; DNA: TGTGCCAGCAGCCACCAAGGCTACGAGCAGTACTTC; CDR3: CASSHQGYEQYF
V: TRBV6-1; length: 11; J: TRBJ2-1; D: TRBD1; size: .; DNA: TGTGCCAGCAGTGAGACAGGGCAGCAGTTCTTC; CDR3: CASSETGQQFF
V: TRBV6-1; length: 14; J: TRBJ1-1; D: TRBD1; size: many; DNA: TGTGCCAGCAGATGGACAGGGGTTGACACTGAAGCTTTCTTT; CDR3: CASRWTGVDTEAFF
V: TRBV9; length: 15; J: TRBJ2-1; D: .; size: .; DNA: TGTGCCAGCAGCGTAGAGAGCCTCTCCTACAATGAGCAGTTCTTC; CDR3: CASSVESLSYNEQFF
V: TRBV29-1; length: 12; J: TRBJ2-1; D: .; size: once; DNA: TGCAGCGTTGAAGACAACGTCTATGAGCAGTTCTTC; CDR3: CSVEDNVYEQFF
V: TRBV30; length: 18; J: TRBJ2-3; D: TRBD2; size: .; DNA: TGTGCCTGGAGTTGGACTAGCGGGGGGGTATGGAGCACAGATACGCAGTATTTT; CDR3: CAWSWTSGGVWSTDTQYF
V: TRBV4-1; length: 18; J: TRBJ1-4; D: TRBD1; size: few; DNA: TGCGCCAGCAGCCACGGAACAGGGGGCTTGGAGCGTTATGAAAAACTGTTTTTT; CDR3: CASSHGTGGLERYEKLFF
V: TRBV6-5; length: 15; J: TRBJ2-5; D: TRBD1; size: few; DNA: TGTGCCAGCAGTTACGGGACAGATCTTGGGGAGACCCAGTACTTC; CDR3: CASSYGTDLGETQYF
V: TRBV19; length: 14; J: TRBJ2-2; D: .; size: .; DNA: TGTGCCAGTACAGGGATATTGAACACCGGGGAGCTGTTTTTT; CDR3: CASTGILNTGELFF
V: TRBV24-1; length: 14; J: TRBJ2-5; D: .; size: few; DNA: TGTGCCACCAGTGATGGCGTTGGAAAAGAGACCCAGTACTTC; CDR3: CATSDGVGKETQYF
V: TRBV11-2; length: 15; J: TRBJ1-6; D: TRBD1; size: many; DNA: TGTGCCAGCAGCCTCCTTCGACAGGGAGATTCACCCCTCCACTTT; CDR3: CASSLLRQGDSPLHF
V: TRBV3-1; length: 14; J: TRBJ2-1; D: .; size: many; DNA: TGTGCCAGCAGCCAAGATTACAACCCCAATGAGCAGTTCTTC; CDR3: CASSQDYNPNEQFF
V: TRBV3-1; length: 15; J: TRBJ1-1; D: .; size: many; DNA: TGTGCCAGCAGCCAAGTCCCCGGGTCAAACACTGAAGCTTTCTTT; CDR3: CASSQVPGSNTEAFF